Given below is one T cell receptor beta chain in context. The antigen remains unidentified. Several immunoSEQ 96-well plates shared each subset's DNA, each plate a replicate. Source study methods: With immunoSEQ giving junction-only sequences and no quality scores, filtering differed. Method: immunoSEQ multiplex PCR; TCRdb's copy keeps in-frame clones and lacks some. That table gives V, J and clone size, and the DNA gave D and trimming. This sample has 450,000 to 550,000 clones, with approximately 79% found just once. This record comes from a study of shared clonotypes between healthy human individuals. Points from the study as a whole: Sampling involved blood alone; tissue repertoires likely differ.

The CDR3 runs 14 residues. V gave up 7 bases and J gave up 7 bases; unmatched junction bases: 7. Germline V lookup: CDR1 SNHLY, CDR2 FYNNEI. The genes are TRBV2 and TRBJ2-7, with 13 bases matching TRBD2. The sample was PBMCs. This sequence was found in a woman aged 40 to 49 in good health. Some clones in this sample may be carry-over from other donors' samples. The CDR3 DNA reads TGTGCCAGCACCCAGGGACTAGCGGGGTCGGAGCAGTACTTC. Protein: CASTQGLAGSEQYF.